The clone carrying this T cell receptor (beta chain) showed up just a few times. As yet, its antigen is unknown. TCRdb passed the RT-PCR reads through MiXCR, listing each CDR3 protein once. There are 150,000 to 200,000 distinct CDR3 sequences in the sample; roughly a tenth occur only once, and about a third lies in the top ten. This specimen belongs to a study of response to subunit inactivated influenza vaccine. Study results and caveats: It was the authors' suggestion that each seasonal influenza vaccination recruits few new T cells.

Sequencing was performed on CD8+ T cells sorted from PBMCs, taken less than 30 months after vaccination. The receptor's source is a man between 45 and 75 years old who received an inactivated influenza vaccine.

DNA of the CDR3: TGCGCCAGCAGCTCTCACGTGTGGACCGGGGAGCTGTTTTTT. The encoded protein is CASSSHVWTGELFF. The chain carries TRBV5-1 and TRBJ2-2; D is ambiguous. Germline assignment: CDR1 SGHRS and CDR2 YFSETQ. V was clipped by 3 bases and J by 5 bases, with 11 bases between them. The CDR3 has 14 amino acids.